Below, one T cell receptor (beta chain) is given with its context. Its antigen is currently unknown. This specimen belongs to a study of cytomegalovirus exposure and HLA in healthy donors. Points from the study as a whole: According to an earlier analysis, most TCR beta V segments yielded productive rearrangements about 90% or about 30% of the time.

13 Jbeta primers and 60 Vbeta primers were used for the PCR. Data came from immunoSEQ multiplex PCR; TCRdb stores just in-frame clones and leaves some out. The top ten hold 1.6% of the sample, which has approximately 150,000 clones, around 67% seen once. V lost 6 bases to trimming and J lost 10 bases; unmatched junction nucleotides: 9. Per the germline V gene, CDR1 is SNHLY and CDR2 is FYNNEI. This CDR3 comprises 14 residues. The sequenced sample was PBMCs. The TCR sequence derives from a young woman in good health and CMV-seronegative. V is TRBV2 and J is TRBJ1-6; 7 bases are shared with TRBD1. DNA for the CDR3: TGTGCCAGCAGCGCTGACAGGGTAGGCTCACCCCTCCACTTT. This codes for CASSADRVGSPLHF. Based on the CDR3 plus reference TRBV2 and TRBJ1-6, the full variable domain is EPEVTQTPSHQVTQMGQEVILRCVPISNHLYFYWYRQILGQKVEFLVSFYNNEISEKSEIFDDQFSVERPDGSNFTLKIRSTKLEDSAMYFCASSADRVGSPLHFGNGTRLTVT.